The present entry profiles one T cell receptor beta chain with its context. The target of this receptor is not known. The input lacks base qualities; no much larger clone sits a single base away. This sample stems from a study of blood T cell repertoires in COVID-19 (dated by TCRdb to 2018 to 2021). For the study in its entirety: Collaborator samples came from the United States, Italy and Spain and covered acute and convalescent phases of COVID-19. Deeply sampled blood TCRbeta repertoires from subjects exposed to, actively infected with, or recovered from COVID-19 were included in the dataset. The repertoires were released in a freely available public database meant as a resource for research on the immune response to SARS-CoV-2. Where available, HLA class I and class II types were taken from metadata supplied by the sample provider and were not determined by assay-based typing. The samples were drawn from the first 160 participants of the ongoing ImmuneRACE study and from 1,254 subjects provided by 6 global collaborators. The sample metadata nearly always contained a de-identified subject ID, COVID-19 status, age in years and sex. The prospective study material was composed of cDNA or gDNA derived from T cells, B-cell-depleted T cells, or PBMCs.

Here is what the overall study found, with its caveats: How much clinical and demographic metadata was included differed by source and by participant, and the metadata was provided uncurated.

TCRbeta CDR3 regions were amplified from genomic DNA using the immunoSEQ Assay, a bias-controlled multiplex PCR. Processing in the source paper ran as follows. Within the assay, amplification of reference gene primers was used to estimate how many nucleated cells each sample contained. To quantify the absolute abundance of each unique TCRbeta CDR3 rearrangement, sequence reads were collapsed and filtered. Productive Simpson clonality was computed per sample as the square root of Simpson's diversity index over productive rearrangements. TCRdb retrieved this table from immuneACCESS and kept in-frame rearrangements only. Not all clones are present; in checked studies, unresolved V genes account for under half, and no reason is known for the remainder. The D gene and trimming were derived from the DNA, and the V and J assignments and clone size from that table. The sample includes some 220,000 clones, with less than 90% observed a single time. Approximately 2.7% of the sample belongs to the ten largest clones.

Participants in the prospective study were aged about 18 to 95 years, lived in 20 to 30 United States geographic areas, and enrolled through a virtual design. To assign participants to cohorts, the prospective study relied on clinical history that participants themselves reported in a screening survey and a study questionnaire. Recovered participants in ImmuneRACE Cohort 3 were defined as having two consecutive negative NP/OP PCR tests, clearance from a healthcare professional, or resolution of symptoms. In the prospective study, whole blood, serum and a nasopharyngeal or oropharyngeal swab were collected from each participant by mobile phlebotomists. Participants in the prospective study had the option to provide additional blood draws and questionnaires over a roughly 2-month period. Before DNA extraction, prospective study blood samples were shipped either frozen or at room temperature. The CDR3 sequence holds 16 residues, the cysteine and phenylalanine included. Of all the DNA, just the CDR3 is kept, 48 bases in frame from base 1. V is reduced by 6 bases and J by 1 base, leaving a spacing of 15 bases between them. Per the germline V gene, SGHAT is the CDR1 and FQNNGV is the CDR2.

This chain joins TRBV11-2 to TRBJ2-2; the best D guess is TRBD1, with 6 bases matching. The TCR sequence derives from a young woman who had recovered from COVID-19. The sample comprised PBMCs or T cells enriched from blood (not recorded which). The encoded CDR3 is CASRYLRGQNTGELFF. The sequenced DNA: TGTGCCAGCAGGTATCTCAGGGGACAGAACACCGGGGAGCTGTTTTTT.